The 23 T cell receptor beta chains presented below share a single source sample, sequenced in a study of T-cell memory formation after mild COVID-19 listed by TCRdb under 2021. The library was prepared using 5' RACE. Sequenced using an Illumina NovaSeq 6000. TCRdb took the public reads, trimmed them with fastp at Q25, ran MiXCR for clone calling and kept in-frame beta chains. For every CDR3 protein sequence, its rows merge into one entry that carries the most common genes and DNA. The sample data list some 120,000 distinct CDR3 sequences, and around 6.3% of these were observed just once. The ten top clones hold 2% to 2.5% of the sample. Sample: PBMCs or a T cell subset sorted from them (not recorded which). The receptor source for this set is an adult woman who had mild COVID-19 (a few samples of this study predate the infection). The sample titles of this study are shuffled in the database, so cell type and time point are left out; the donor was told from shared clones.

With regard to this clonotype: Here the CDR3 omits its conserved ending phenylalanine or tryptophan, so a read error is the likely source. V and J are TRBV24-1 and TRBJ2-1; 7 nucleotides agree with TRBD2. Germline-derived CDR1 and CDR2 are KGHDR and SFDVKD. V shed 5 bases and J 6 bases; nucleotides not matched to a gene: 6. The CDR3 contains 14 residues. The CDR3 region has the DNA TGTGCCACCAGTGGCGGTAGCGGGCTCAATGAGCAGTTCTCC. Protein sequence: CATSGGSGLNEQFS.

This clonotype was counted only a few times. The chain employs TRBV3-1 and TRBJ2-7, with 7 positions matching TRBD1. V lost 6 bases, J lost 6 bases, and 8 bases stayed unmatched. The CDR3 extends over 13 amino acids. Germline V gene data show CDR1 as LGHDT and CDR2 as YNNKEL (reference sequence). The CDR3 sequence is CASSIIQGFEQYF. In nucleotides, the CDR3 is TGTGCCAGCAGTATCATACAGGGGTTCGAGCAGTACTTC.

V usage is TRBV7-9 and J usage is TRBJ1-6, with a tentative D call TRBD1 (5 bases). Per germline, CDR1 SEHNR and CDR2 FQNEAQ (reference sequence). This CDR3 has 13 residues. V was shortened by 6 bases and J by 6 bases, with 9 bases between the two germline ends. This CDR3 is CASRRDSNSPLHF. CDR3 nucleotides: TGTGCCAGCAGACGAGACAGTAATTCACCCCTCCACTTT.

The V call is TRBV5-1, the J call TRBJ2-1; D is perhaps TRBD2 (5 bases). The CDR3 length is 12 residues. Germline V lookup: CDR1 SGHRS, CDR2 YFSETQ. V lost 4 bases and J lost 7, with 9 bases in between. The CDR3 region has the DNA TGCGCCAGCAGCGCCGAGGGAAATGAGCAGTTCTTC. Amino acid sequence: CASSAEGNEQFF.

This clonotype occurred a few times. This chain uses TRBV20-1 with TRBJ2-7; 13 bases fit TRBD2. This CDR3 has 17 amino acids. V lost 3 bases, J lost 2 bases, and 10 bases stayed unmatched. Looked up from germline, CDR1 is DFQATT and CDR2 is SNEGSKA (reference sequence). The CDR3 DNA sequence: TGCAGTGCTAGCCCTGGACTAGCGGGAGTAAAGGCCTACGAGCAGTACTTC. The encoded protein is CSASPGLAGVKAYEQYF.

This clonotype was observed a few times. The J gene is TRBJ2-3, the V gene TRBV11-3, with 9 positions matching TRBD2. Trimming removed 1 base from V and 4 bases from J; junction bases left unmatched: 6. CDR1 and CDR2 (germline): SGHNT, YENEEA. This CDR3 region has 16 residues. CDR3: CASSLGIGGGADTQYF. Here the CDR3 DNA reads TGTGCCAGCAGCTTAGGTATCGGCGGGGGGGCAGATACGCAGTATTTT.

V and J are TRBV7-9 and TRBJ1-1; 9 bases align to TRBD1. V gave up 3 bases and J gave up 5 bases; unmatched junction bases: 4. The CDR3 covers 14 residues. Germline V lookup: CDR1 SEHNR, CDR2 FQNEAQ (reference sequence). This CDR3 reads CASSLDRGWTEAFF. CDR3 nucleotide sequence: TGTGCCAGCAGCTTGGACAGGGGATGGACTGAAGCTTTCTTT.

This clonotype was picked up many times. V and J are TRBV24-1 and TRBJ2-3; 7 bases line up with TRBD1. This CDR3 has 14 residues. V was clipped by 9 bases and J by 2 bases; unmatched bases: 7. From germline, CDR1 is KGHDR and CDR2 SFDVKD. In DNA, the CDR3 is TGTGCCACCGCGCACAGGGGTACCACAGATACGCAGTATTTT. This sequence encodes CATAHRGTTDTQYF.

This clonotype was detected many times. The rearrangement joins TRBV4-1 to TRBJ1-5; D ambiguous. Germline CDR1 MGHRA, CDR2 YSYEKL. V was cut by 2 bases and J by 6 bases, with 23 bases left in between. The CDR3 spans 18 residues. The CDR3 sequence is CASSQPRRRGNIGQPQHF. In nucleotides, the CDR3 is TGCGCCAGCAGCCAACCCCGTCGTCGAGGGAATATTGGTCAGCCCCAGCATTTT.

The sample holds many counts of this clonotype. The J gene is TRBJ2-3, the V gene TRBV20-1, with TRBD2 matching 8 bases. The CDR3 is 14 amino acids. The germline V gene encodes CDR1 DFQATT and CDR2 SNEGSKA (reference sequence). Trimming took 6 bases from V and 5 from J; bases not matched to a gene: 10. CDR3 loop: CSARGSGSKDTQYF. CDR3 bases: TGCAGTGCCCGGGGCAGCGGGAGTAAAGATACGCAGTATTTT.

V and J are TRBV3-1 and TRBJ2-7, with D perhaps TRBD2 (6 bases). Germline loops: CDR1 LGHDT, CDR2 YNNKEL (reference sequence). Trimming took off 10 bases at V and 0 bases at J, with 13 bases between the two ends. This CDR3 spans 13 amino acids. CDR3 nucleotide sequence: TGTGCCATCTCGGGGAGGAACTCCTACGAGCAGTACTTC. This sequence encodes CAISGRNSYEQYF.

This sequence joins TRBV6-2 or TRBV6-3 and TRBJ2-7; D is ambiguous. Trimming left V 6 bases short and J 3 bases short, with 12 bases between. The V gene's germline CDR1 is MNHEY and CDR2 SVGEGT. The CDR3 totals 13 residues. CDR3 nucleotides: TGTGCCAGCAGAGCGACCGGAATCTACGAGCAGTACTTC. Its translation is CASRATGIYEQYF.

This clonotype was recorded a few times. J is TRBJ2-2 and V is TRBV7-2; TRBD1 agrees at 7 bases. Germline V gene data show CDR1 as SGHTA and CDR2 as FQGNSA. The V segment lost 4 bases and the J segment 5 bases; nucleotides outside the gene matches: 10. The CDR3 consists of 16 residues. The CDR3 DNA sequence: TGTGCCAGCAGCTCGAGAGACAGGGCTCTAACCGGGGAGCTGTTTTTT. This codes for CASSSRDRALTGELFF.

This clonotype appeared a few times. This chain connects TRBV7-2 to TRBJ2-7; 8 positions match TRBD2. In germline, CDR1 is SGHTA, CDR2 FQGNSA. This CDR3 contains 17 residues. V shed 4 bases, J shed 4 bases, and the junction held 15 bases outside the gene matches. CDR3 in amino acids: CASSSQSGSTRSYEQYF. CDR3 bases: TGTGCCAGCAGCTCGCAAAGCGGGAGCACTAGGTCTTACGAGCAGTACTTC. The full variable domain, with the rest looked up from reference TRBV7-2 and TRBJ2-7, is GAGVSQSPSNKVTEKGKDVELRCDPISGHTALYWYRQSLGQGLEFLIYFQGNSAPDKSGLPSDRFSAERTGGSVSTLTIQRTQQEDSAVYLCASSSQSGSTRSYEQYFGPGTRLTVT.

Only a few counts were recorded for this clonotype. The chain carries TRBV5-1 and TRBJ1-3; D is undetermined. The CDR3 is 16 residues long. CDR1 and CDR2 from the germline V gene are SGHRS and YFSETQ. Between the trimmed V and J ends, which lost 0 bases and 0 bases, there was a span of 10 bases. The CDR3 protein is CASSLETRGSGNTIYF. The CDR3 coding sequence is TGCGCCAGCAGCTTGGAAACCAGAGGCTCTGGAAACACCATATATTTT.

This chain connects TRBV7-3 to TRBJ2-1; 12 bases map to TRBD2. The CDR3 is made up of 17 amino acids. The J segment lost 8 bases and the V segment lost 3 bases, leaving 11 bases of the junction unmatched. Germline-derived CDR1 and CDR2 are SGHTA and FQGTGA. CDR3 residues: CASSFETSGSGSDEQFF. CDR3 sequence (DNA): TGTGCCAGCAGCTTTGAGACTAGCGGGAGCGGTAGCGATGAGCAGTTCTTC.

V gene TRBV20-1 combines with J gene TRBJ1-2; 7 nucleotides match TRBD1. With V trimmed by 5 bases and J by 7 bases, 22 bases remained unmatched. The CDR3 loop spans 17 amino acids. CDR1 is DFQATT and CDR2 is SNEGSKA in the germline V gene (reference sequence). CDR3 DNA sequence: TGCAGTGCTGCACGACCAACAGGGGATGTGGAGGGGGGTGGCTACACCTTC. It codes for CSAARPTGDVEGGGYTF.

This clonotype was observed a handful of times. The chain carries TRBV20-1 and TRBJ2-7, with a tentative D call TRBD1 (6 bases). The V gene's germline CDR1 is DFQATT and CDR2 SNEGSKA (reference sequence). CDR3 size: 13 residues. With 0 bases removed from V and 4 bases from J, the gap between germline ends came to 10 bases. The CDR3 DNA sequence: TGCAGTGCTAGAGACAGGGGAGTTTACGAGCAGTACTTC. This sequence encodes CSARDRGVYEQYF.

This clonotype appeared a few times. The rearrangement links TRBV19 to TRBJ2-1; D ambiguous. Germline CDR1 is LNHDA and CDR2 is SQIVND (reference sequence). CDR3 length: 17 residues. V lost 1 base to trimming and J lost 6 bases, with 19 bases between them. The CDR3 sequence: CASSIGHSILSGNEQFF. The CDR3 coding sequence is TGTGCCAGTAGTATAGGACATAGTATCTTATCGGGCAATGAGCAGTTCTTC.

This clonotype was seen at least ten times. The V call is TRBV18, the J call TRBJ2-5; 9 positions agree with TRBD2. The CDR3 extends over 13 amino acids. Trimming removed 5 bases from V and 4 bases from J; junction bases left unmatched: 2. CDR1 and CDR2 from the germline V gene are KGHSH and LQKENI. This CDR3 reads CASSAGLAETQYF. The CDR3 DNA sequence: TGTGCCAGCTCAGCGGGACTAGCAGAGACCCAGTACTTC. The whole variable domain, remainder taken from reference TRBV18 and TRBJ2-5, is NAGVMQNPRHLVRRRGQEARLRCSPMKGHSHVYWYRQLPEEGLKFMVYLQKENIIDESGMPKERFSAEFPKEGPSILRIQQVVRGDSAAYFCASSAGLAETQYFGPGTRLLVL.

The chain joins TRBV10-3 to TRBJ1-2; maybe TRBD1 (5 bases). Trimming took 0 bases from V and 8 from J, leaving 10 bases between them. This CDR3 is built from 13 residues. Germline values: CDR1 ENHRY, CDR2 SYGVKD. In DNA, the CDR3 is TGTGCCATCAGTGAGTCGGGGCGTTTAGGCTACACCTTC. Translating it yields CAISESGRLGYTF.

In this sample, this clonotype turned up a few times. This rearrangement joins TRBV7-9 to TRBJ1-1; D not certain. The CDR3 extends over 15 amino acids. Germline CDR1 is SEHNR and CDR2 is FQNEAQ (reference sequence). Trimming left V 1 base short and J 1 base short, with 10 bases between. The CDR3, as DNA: TGTGCCAGCAGCTTAGTGGGTTTAGGGAACACTGAAGCTTTCTTT. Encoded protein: CASSLVGLGNTEAFF.

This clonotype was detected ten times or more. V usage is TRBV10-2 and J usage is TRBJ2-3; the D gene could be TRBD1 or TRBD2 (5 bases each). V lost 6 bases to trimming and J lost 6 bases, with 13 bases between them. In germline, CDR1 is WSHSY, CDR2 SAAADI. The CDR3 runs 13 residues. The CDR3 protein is CASRWGSTDTQYF. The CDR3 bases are TGCGCCAGCAGATGGGGGAGTACGGATACGCAGTATTTT.